The rows below give T cell receptor beta chains drawn from one sample of a study of blood T cell repertoires in COVID-19. Using immunoSEQ multiplex PCR, the repertoire was profiled, and TCRdb retains in-frame clones only, with some absent. The sample includes around 60,000 clones, approximately 77% of them seen just once. Specimen: peripheral blood. Receptor source: a human donor in a cohort sampled during active COVID-19. Each CDR3 is given with its conserved first and last residue. The D gene is left open where the match is weak. The size field is filled for only some rows; it gives once, few, many or a size class.

D: -; V: TRBV2; size: few; J: TRBJ1-1; DNA: TGTGCCAGCAGTACCGACAGTAACACTGAAGCTTTCTTT; CDR3: CASSTDSNTEAFF
D: -; V: TRBV14; size: -; J: TRBJ2-2; DNA: TGTGCCAGCAGCCAAGATACCCGGGCCGGGGAGCTGTTTTTT; CDR3: CASSQDTRAGELFF
D: TRBD1; V: TRBV9; size: -; J: TRBJ1-1; DNA: TGTGCCAGCAGCCCCACGACAGGGTCGACTGAAGCTTTCTTT; CDR3: CASSPTTGSTEAFF
D: -; V: TRBV9; size: -; J: TRBJ2-3; DNA: TGTGCCAGCAGCGTAGACAGGGGCACAGATACGCAGTATTTT; CDR3: CASSVDRGTDTQYF
D: TRBD1; V: TRBV10-3; size: -; J: TRBJ1-1; DNA: TGTGCCATCGGACAGGGAGGCCCGAACACTGAAGCTTTCTTT; CDR3: CAIGQGGPNTEAFF
D: TRBD1; V: TRBV5-6; size: -; J: TRBJ2-7; DNA: TGTGCCAGCAGCTCCACAGGGGGCTACGAGCAGTACTTC; CDR3: CASSSTGGYEQYF
D: TRBD1; V: TRBV7-8; size: -; J: TRBJ1-5; DNA: TGTGCCAGCAGCAAAGACAGGGCTGGCAATCAGCCCCAGCATTTT; CDR3: CASSKDRAGNQPQHF
D: TRBD1; V: TRBV28; size: -; J: TRBJ2-1; DNA: TGTGCCAGCAGTTATGAGACAGGGGGGACAAATGAGCAGTTCTTC; CDR3: CASSYETGGTNEQFF
D: -; V: TRBV12-3/TRBV12-4; size: -; J: TRBJ2-1; DNA: TGTGCCAGCAGTTTCCGACTCAATGAGCAGTTCTTC; CDR3: CASSFRLNEQFF
D: -; V: TRBV15; size: -; J: TRBJ2-7; DNA: TGTGCCACCAGCAGAGATTTGATAGCAGACGAGCAGTACTTC; CDR3: CATSRDLIADEQYF
D: -; V: TRBV9; size: once; J: TRBJ2-7; DNA: TGTGCCAGCAGCGTAGACGTGGGGCCCACCTACGAGCAGTACTTC; CDR3: CASSVDVGPTYEQYF
D: TRBD2; V: TRBV27; size: once; J: TRBJ2-1; DNA: TGTGCCAGCAAAACGGGGACTAGCGGAGGCCGAGGTGAGCAGTTCTTC; CDR3: CASKTGTSGGRGEQFF
D: -; V: TRBV24-1; size: -; J: TRBJ2-1; DNA: TGTGCCACCCTAAGACTAGTACAGTTCTTC; CDR3: CATLRLVQFF
D: -; V: TRBV6-5; size: -; J: TRBJ2-2; DNA: TGTGCCAGCAGTCTAACCGGGGAGCTGTTTTTT; CDR3: CASSLTGELFF
D: TRBD1; V: TRBV5-6; size: -; J: TRBJ2-7; DNA: TGTGCCAGCAGCTGGCAAGCGAAGACAGGGATGCACGAGCAGTACTTC; CDR3: CASSWQAKTGMHEQYF
D: -; V: TRBV12-3/TRBV12-4; size: -; J: TRBJ2-7; DNA: TGTGCCAGCAGTTTAGGGTTAGACGAGCAGTACTTC; CDR3: CASSLGLDEQYF
D: -; V: TRBV7-2; size: -; J: TRBJ1-1; DNA: TGTGCCAGCAGCTTAAGGGAGGGTCGGAACACTGAAGCTTTCTTT; CDR3: CASSLREGRNTEAFF
D: TRBD1; V: TRBV5-1; size: -; J: TRBJ2-5; DNA: TGCGCCAGCAGCTCCGGGACAGGGAGGGAGACCCAGTACTTC; CDR3: CASSSGTGRETQYF
D: -; V: TRBV6-2/TRBV6-3; size: -; J: TRBJ1-2; DNA: TGTGCCAGCAGTTACTTCCGGGATGGAGGCTACACCTTC; CDR3: CASSYFRDGGYTF
D: TRBD2; V: TRBV13; size: -; J: TRBJ2-3; DNA: TGTGCCAGCAGCCCGGGACTAGCGGGAGGGGGAGATACGCAGTATTTT; CDR3: CASSPGLAGGGDTQYF
D: TRBD1; V: TRBV27; size: once; J: TRBJ1-6; DNA: TGTGCCAGCAGTACAGGGGTCATGCGGAATTCACCCCTCCACTTT; CDR3: CASSTGVMRNSPLHF
D: TRBD1; V: TRBV2; size: -; J: TRBJ2-7; DNA: TGTGCCAGTGGGACAGCCTCCTACGAGCAGTACTTC; CDR3: CASGTASYEQYF
D: -; V: TRBV5-1; size: few; J: TRBJ1-3; DNA: TGCGCCAGCAGCTTGGGCAAGGAGGGGTCTGGAAACACCATATATTTT; CDR3: CASSLGKEGSGNTIYF
D: TRBD1; V: TRBV7-9; size: -; J: TRBJ2-5; DNA: TGTGCCAGCAGTTCAGAGGCGGACAGGCGAGAGACCCAGTACTTC; CDR3: CASSSEADRRETQYF
D: -; V: TRBV5-4; size: -; J: TRBJ1-1; DNA: TGTGCCAGCAGCTTAAAAGCTCTGAACACTGAAGCTTTCTTT; CDR3: CASSLKALNTEAFF
D: -; V: TRBV7-2; size: -; J: TRBJ1-1; DNA: TGTGCCAGCAGCCCCCAGATGGCCACTGAAGCTTTCTTT; CDR3: CASSPQMATEAFF
D: -; V: TRBV10-3; size: -; J: TRBJ1-1; DNA: TGTGCCATCAGTGAGAGGGGTGACACTGAAGCTTTCTTT; CDR3: CAISERGDTEAFF
D: -; V: TRBV5-5; size: -; J: TRBJ2-5; DNA: TGTGCCAGCAGCTTTGCGGCAGCCCAAGAGACCCAGTACTTC; CDR3: CASSFAAAQETQYF
D: TRBD2; V: TRBV2; size: -; J: TRBJ2-3; DNA: TGTGCCAGCAGGACTAGCGGGGGGAAGAATTTT; CDR3: CASRTSGGKNF
D: -; V: TRBV9; size: -; J: TRBJ1-6; DNA: TGTGCCAGCAGCGAGGAGGGGCGGTCACCCCTCCACTTT; CDR3: CASSEEGRSPLHF
D: TRBD1; V: TRBV2; size: -; J: TRBJ1-5; DNA: TGTGCCAGCAGCGTGGGACAGGGTGATCAGCCCCAGCATTTT; CDR3: CASSVGQGDQPQHF
D: TRBD1; V: TRBV25-1; size: -; J: TRBJ1-3; DNA: TGTGCCAGCAGAACAGGGGATCACGGAAACACCATATATTTT; CDR3: CASRTGDHGNTIYF
D: TRBD2; V: TRBV5-1; size: -; J: TRBJ2-3; DNA: TGCGCCAGCAGCTCGGGACTAGCCCCTGGGGAAGATACGCAGTATTTT; CDR3: CASSSGLAPGEDTQYF
D: -; V: TRBV7-9; size: many; J: TRBJ1-4; DNA: TGTGCCAGCAGCTTACGAAGAGCGACAACTAATGAAAAACTGTTTTTT; CDR3: CASSLRRATTNEKLFF
D: TRBD1; V: TRBV10-1; size: -; J: TRBJ1-6; DNA: TGCGCCAACGTGCTCCGAGGACCGGACAGGGGTTCACCCCTCCACTTT; CDR3: CANVLRGPDRGSPLHF
D: TRBD1; V: TRBV6-1; size: -; J: TRBJ2-3; DNA: TGTGCCAGCAGTGAAGTGGCCAGGGGGCGGGATACGCAGTATTTT; CDR3: CASSEVARGRDTQYF
D: TRBD1; V: TRBV5-1; size: -; J: TRBJ2-3; DNA: TGCGCCAGCAGCCGGGACAGGGGAAGGACAGATACGCAGTATTTT; CDR3: CASSRDRGRTDTQYF
D: TRBD1; V: TRBV25-1; size: -; J: TRBJ1-2; DNA: TGTGCCAGCAGTGCACAGGGGGTGCGGAGCTATGGCTACACCTTC; CDR3: CASSAQGVRSYGYTF
D: -; V: TRBV6-5; size: -; J: TRBJ2-3; DNA: TGTGCCAGCTTACAGGGCACAGATACGCAGTATTTT; CDR3: CASLQGTDTQYF
D: -; V: TRBV25-1; size: -; J: TRBJ2-3; DNA: TGTGCCAGCAGTATCGGGGGGCACAGAAGAGGAGATACGCAGTATTTT; CDR3: CASSIGGHRRGDTQYF
D: -; V: TRBV5-1; size: few; J: TRBJ2-2; DNA: TGCGCCAGCAGCGGAAAGGTAGCGAGCACCGGGGAGCTGTTTTTT; CDR3: CASSGKVASTGELFF
D: -; V: TRBV5-1; size: -; J: TRBJ2-6; DNA: TGCGCCAGCAGCTTGGTCTCCCCGGGGGCCAACGTCCTGACTTTC; CDR3: CASSLVSPGANVLTF
D: -; V: TRBV7-9; size: many; J: TRBJ1-6; DNA: TGTGCCAGCAGCCACCCGGGAGGGGGGAATTCACCCCTCCACTTT; CDR3: CASSHPGGGNSPLHF
D: TRBD2; V: TRBV29-1; size: -; J: TRBJ2-4; DNA: TGCAGCGTCCGAGCGATATCGCTAGCGGGGCTAGCCAAAAACATTCAGTACTTC; CDR3: CSVRAISLAGLAKNIQYF
D: TRBD1; V: TRBV9; size: -; J: TRBJ2-5; DNA: TGTGCCAGCACTCAATGGGACAGAAAAGAGACCCAGTACTTC; CDR3: CASTQWDRKETQYF
D: -; V: TRBV20-1; size: -; J: TRBJ2-7; DNA: TGCAGTGCTCCCCAGGGGTCCGAGCAGTACTTC; CDR3: CSAPQGSEQYF
D: TRBD1; V: TRBV4-1; size: few; J: TRBJ2-3; DNA: TGCGCCAGCAGCCAACAGGACAGGGGACCTTCAGATACGCAGTATTTT; CDR3: CASSQQDRGPSDTQYF
D: -; V: TRBV28; size: few; J: TRBJ2-3; DNA: TGTGCCAGCAGTTTACGAGGACGCGGGCGGGCCATGGATACGCAGTATTTT; CDR3: CASSLRGRGRAMDTQYF
D: TRBD1; V: TRBV30; size: -; J: TRBJ2-7; DNA: TGTGCCTGGGACAGGGTGGCCTCCTACGAGCAGTACTTC; CDR3: CAWDRVASYEQYF
D: TRBD1; V: TRBV24-1; size: -; J: TRBJ2-5; DNA: TGTGCCACCAGTGATTTATCCCGGACAGGGAGGGAGACCCAGTACTTC; CDR3: CATSDLSRTGRETQYF
D: -; V: TRBV5-1; size: -; J: TRBJ2-5; DNA: TGCGCCAGCAGCCCCGGGACTCAGGGAGAGACCCAGTACTTC; CDR3: CASSPGTQGETQYF
D: -; V: TRBV20-1; size: -; J: TRBJ2-7; DNA: TGCAGTGCCCTAAGGGGATCCGAGCAGTACTTC; CDR3: CSALRGSEQYF
D: -; V: TRBV10-3; size: -; J: TRBJ1-4; DNA: TGTGCCATCAGTCCCTCACCAGGCATCGGTGAAAAACTGTTTTTT; CDR3: CAISPSPGIGEKLFF
D: -; V: TRBV7-2; size: -; J: TRBJ2-1; DNA: TGTGCCAGCAGCTTATTGGAGGGGGCCGTCAGTGAGCAGTTCTTC; CDR3: CASSLLEGAVSEQFF
D: TRBD2; V: TRBV4-1; size: -; J: TRBJ2-7; DNA: TGCGCCAGCAGCCAAGATCGACTAGCGGGGGGGCCTCAACTGGGTGAGCAGTACTTC; CDR3: CASSQDRLAGGPQLGEQYF